This T cell receptor (beta chain) stems from a study of monozygotic twins with inflammatory bowel disease. The study's findings and limits: No discrimination was achieved between different T cell subtypes.

Points on this clonotype: Antigen: not known.

TCRdb reanalyzed the 5' RACE reads and collapses them to one entry per CDR3 protein, without DNA. This sample's table reports under 200,000 distinct CDR3 sequences. This receptor was taken from a human donor with ulcerative colitis or Crohn's disease, or a healthy co-twin of an affected twin (not recorded which). Specimen: blood.

The CDR3 protein is CASSLEGLQPDTQYF. The V call is TRBV5-1, the J call TRBJ2-3; TCRdb's D call of TRBD2 is untestable without DNA. Germline assignment: CDR1 SGHRS and CDR2 YFSETQ. CDR3 size: 15 residues.